The next 2 T cell receptor beta chains were all read from a single sample in a study of radiation and T cells in renal cell carcinoma. The sample's time point: baseline pretreatment blood. Indicated treatment: 15 Gy SBRT to primary tumor, nephrectomy 4 weeks later. Some clones are missing from TCRdb's copy, which holds only in-frame ones; the method was immunoSEQ multiplex PCR. The data hold roughly 120,000 clones, with roughly 80% observed a single time. The source was blood, collected from a patient whose treatment included radiotherapy and nephrectomy. These receptors were taken from a woman aged 55-69 years with renal cell carcinoma.

The chain combines TRBV28 with TRBJ2-1, with D unclear. The CDR3 covers 13 residues. Germline-derived CDR1 and CDR2 are MDHEN and SYDVKM. Trimming stripped 7 bases from V and 3 bases from J, with 10 bases between. Here the CDR3 reads CASKYADYNEQFF. CDR3 nucleotide sequence: TGTGCCAGCAAGTACGCGGACTACAATGAGCAGTTCTTC.

The chain recombines TRBV21-1 with TRBJ1-4. TRBV21-1 is marked as a pseudogene. The CDR3 loop spans 12 amino acids. The CDR3 here is CASSKEAGKLFF. The CDR3 DNA sequence: TGTGCCAGCAGCAAAGAGGCCGGAAAACTGTTTTTT.